The clone carrying this T cell receptor (beta chain) was seen many times. Original handling: Amplified reference gene primers provided the basis for estimating nucleated cell counts. Profiled with immunoSEQ multiplex PCR; TCRdb holds only in-frame clones, not every one. V, J and clone size are taken as reported in that table, and D and trimming were inferred from the DNA itself. This repertoire shows about 190,000 clones, approximately 84% found once; its top ten account for 4.5% to 5.5%. The data derive from a study of blood T cell repertoires in COVID-19. At the level of the study: COVID-19 samples from acute and convalescent phases originated in the United States, Italy and Spain. PBMCs, B-cell-depleted T cells, or T cells provided the cDNA or gDNA that made up the material.

This CDR3 is built from 16 residues. Germline CDR1 MNHEY, CDR2 SMNVEV (reference sequence). V lost 3 bases and J 7 bases, leaving 22 bases between the germline ends. This clonotype was obtained from a woman aged 70-85 years with active or convalescent COVID-19. The chain recombines TRBV27 with TRBJ2-7; TRBD2 is a possible D gene (6 bases). The sequencing sample was made of peripheral blood. In DNA, the CDR3 is TGTGCCAGCAGTTTTGCGACGGGAGATGTGGCGGAAGAGCAGTACTTC. Its translation: CASSFATGDVAEEQYF.